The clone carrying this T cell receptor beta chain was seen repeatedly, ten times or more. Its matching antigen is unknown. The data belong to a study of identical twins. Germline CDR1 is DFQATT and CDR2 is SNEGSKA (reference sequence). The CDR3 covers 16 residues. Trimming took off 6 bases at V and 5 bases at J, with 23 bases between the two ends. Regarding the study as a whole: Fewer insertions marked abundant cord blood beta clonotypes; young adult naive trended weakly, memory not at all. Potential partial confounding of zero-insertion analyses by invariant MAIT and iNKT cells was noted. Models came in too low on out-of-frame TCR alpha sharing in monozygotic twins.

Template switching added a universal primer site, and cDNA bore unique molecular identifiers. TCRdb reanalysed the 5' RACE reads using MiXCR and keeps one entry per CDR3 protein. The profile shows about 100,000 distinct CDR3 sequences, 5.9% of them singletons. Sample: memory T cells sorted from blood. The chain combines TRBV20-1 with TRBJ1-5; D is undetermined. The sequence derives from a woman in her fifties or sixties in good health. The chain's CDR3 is CSAIRLGGRPDQPQHF. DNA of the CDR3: TGCAGTGCCATTCGTTTAGGCGGACGCCCCGATCAGCCCCAGCATTTT.